This T cell receptor (beta chain) appears in the sequencing data of a study of blood T cell repertoires in COVID-19. Looking at the study overall: The study drew acute and convalescent COVID-19 samples from the United States, Italy and Spain. Sample material is recorded as cDNA or gDNA derived from T cells, B-cell-depleted T cells, or PBMCs.

There are 14 residues in the CDR3. V lost 5 bases and J 2 bases, leaving 10 bases between the germline ends. Germline CDR1 and CDR2: SEHNR and FQNEAQ (reference sequence). This clone came up a few times. Original handling: Researchers report that nucleated cell counts were estimated from reference gene primer amplification. TCRdb keeps only in-frame clones here, not all; method: immunoSEQ multiplex PCR. V, J and clone size are those of that table, while D and trimming were read from the DNA. The table has approximately 150,000 clones, around four fifths seen once; the top ten hold around a fifth. The sample comprised peripheral blood. This sequence was found in a woman in her 70s who had recovered from COVID-19. The chain is built from TRBV7-9 and TRBJ1-3, with D perhaps matching TRBD1 (5 bases). The CDR3 protein is CASSRGGTGNTIYF. In DNA form, the CDR3 reads TGTGCCAGCAGCCGCGGGGGGACTGGAAACACCATATATTTT. The full variable domain, rest sourced from reference TRBV7-9 and TRBJ1-3, is DTGVSQNPRHKITKRGQNVTFRCDPISEHNRLYWYRQTLGQGPEFLTYFQNEAQLEKSRLLSDRFSAERPKGSFSTLEIQRTEQGDSAMYLCASSRGGTGNTIYFGEGSWLTVV.